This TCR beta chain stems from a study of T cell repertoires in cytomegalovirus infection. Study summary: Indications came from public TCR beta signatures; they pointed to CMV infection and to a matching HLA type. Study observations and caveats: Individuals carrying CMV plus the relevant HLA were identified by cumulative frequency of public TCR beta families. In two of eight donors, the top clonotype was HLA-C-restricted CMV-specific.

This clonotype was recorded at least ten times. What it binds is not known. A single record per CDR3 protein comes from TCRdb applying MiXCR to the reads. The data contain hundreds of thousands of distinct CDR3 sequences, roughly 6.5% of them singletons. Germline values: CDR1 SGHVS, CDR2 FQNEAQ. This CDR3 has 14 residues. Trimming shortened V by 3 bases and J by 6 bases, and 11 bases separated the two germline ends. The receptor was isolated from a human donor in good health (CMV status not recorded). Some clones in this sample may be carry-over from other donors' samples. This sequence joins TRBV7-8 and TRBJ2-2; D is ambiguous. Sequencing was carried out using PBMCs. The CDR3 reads CASSLPRHSGELFF. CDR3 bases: TGTGCCAGCAGCTTGCCTCGACATTCCGGGGAGCTGTTTTTT. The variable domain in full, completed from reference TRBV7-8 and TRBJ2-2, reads GAGVSQSPRYKVAKRGQDVALRCDPISGHVSLFWYQQALGQGPEFLTYFQNEAQLDKSGLPSDRFFAERPEGSVSTLKIQRTQQEDSAVYLCASSLPRHSGELFFGEGSRLTVL.